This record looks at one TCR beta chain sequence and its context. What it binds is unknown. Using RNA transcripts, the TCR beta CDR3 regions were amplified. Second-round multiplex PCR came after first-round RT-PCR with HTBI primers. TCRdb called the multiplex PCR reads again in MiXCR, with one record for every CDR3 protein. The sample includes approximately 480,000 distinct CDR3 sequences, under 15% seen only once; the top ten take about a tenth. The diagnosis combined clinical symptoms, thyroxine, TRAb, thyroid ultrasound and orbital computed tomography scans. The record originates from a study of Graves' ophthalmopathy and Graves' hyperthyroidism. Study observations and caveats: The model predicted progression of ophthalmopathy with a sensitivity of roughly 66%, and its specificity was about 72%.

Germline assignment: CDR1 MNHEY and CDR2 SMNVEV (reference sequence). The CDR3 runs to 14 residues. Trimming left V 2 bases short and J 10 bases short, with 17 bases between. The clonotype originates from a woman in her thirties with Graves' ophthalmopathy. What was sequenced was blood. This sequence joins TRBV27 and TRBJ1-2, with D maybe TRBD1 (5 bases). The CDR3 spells CASSLLFSGGDYTF. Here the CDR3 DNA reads TGTGCCAGCAGTTTACTCTTCTCCGGGGGAGACTACACCTTC.